The 5 T cell receptor beta chains in this list originate from one sample, sequenced in a study of blood T cell repertoires in COVID-19. TCRdb's table, derived via immunoSEQ multiplex PCR, lists solely in-frame clones and lacks some. The sample has 200,000 to 250,000 clones; approximately 84% are singletons. The specimen sequenced was PBMCs or T cells enriched from blood (not recorded which). These receptors came from a man aged 35 to 55 who had recovered from COVID-19.

The chain couples TRBV4-3 to TRBJ1-4; 7 nucleotides match TRBD1. The CDR3 sequence is 16 residues long. The J segment lost 4 bases and the V segment lost 0 bases, leaving 5 bases of the junction unmatched. Germline V CDR1 and CDR2: LGHNA, YSLEER. The CDR3 coding sequence is TGCGCCAGCAGCCAAGAGGAGCAGGGGGTTAATGAAAAACTGTTTTTT. Its protein product is CASSQEEQGVNEKLFF.

The chain uses TRBV2 and TRBJ1-4; D perhaps matches TRBD1 (6 bases). Germline CDR1 reads SNHLY; CDR2 reads FYNNEI. The CDR3 length is 14 residues. Trimming removed 6 bases at V and 5 bases at J, with 13 bases between. CDR3 sequence: CASRWTEGNEKLFF. The CDR3, as DNA: TGTGCCAGCAGATGGACAGAAGGAAATGAAAAACTGTTTTTT. Variable domain in full (rest from reference TRBV2 and TRBJ1-4): EPEVTQTPSHQVTQMGQEVILRCVPISNHLYFYWYRQILGQKVEFLVSFYNNEISEKSEIFDDQFSVERPDGSNFTLKIRSTKLEDSAMYFCASRWTEGNEKLFFGSGTQLSVL.

The chain is built from TRBV12-3 or TRBV12-4 and TRBJ1-1, with unresolved D. The CDR3 is 13 residues long. Trimming removed 5 bases at V and 4 bases at J, with 11 bases between. The CDR3 nucleotides read TGTGCCAGCAGTGTCGGTGGGCTCACTGAAGCTTTCTTT. This sequence encodes CASSVGGLTEAFF.

A few counts support this clone. V gene TRBV5-5 combines with J gene TRBJ1-5; 8 bases are shared with TRBD1. The CDR3 spans 17 residues. After removal of 4 bases from V and 1 base from J, the junction contained 10 bases not matched to a gene. The germline V gene encodes CDR1 SGHKS and CDR2 YYEKEE (reference sequence). CDR3 DNA: TGTGCCAGCAGCCGATCTTTTGGACAGGGCAGCAATCAGCCCCAGCATTTT. This gives the protein CASSRSFGQGSNQPQHF.

The chain joins TRBV18 to TRBJ1-1, with 7 bases that match TRBD1. J gave up 3 bases and V 2 bases, and 6 bases lay outside the gene matches. Germline V lookup: CDR1 KGHSH, CDR2 LQKENI. The CDR3 extends over 15 amino acids. The CDR3 sequence is CASSPGYRGDTEAFF. Here the CDR3 DNA reads TGTGCCAGCTCACCAGGGTACAGGGGAGACACTGAAGCTTTCTTT.